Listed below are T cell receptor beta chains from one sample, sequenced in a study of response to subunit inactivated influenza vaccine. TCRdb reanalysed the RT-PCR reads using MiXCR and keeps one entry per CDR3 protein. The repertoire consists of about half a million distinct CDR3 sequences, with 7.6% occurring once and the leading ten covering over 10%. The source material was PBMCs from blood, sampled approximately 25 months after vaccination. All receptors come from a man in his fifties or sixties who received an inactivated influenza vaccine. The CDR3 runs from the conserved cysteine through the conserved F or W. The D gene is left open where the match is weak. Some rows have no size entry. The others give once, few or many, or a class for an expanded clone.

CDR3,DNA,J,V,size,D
CASSQTKRPGQGLRNTEAFF,TGTGCCAGCAGCCAAACCAAACGACCGGGACAAGGACTCAGGAACACTGAAGCTTTCTTT,TRBJ1-1,TRBV3-1,NA,NA
CASSYGRSSYNSPLHF,TGCGCCAGCAGCTACGGACGGAGCTCCTATAATTCACCCCTCCACTTT,TRBJ1-6,TRBV4-3,few,NA
CASSRFFGGYEQYF,TGTGCCAGCAGTCGATTCTTCGGGGGCTACGAGCAGTACTTC,TRBJ2-7,TRBV27,many,NA
CASSASSGLAGTDEQYF,TGTGCCAGCAGCGCCTCCTCGGGACTAGCGGGAACCGACGAGCAGTACTTC,TRBJ2-7,TRBV9,many,TRBD2
CASSINRGAGTDTQYF,TGTGCCAGTAGTATTAATCGGGGGGCGGGCACAGATACGCAGTATTTT,TRBJ2-3,TRBV19,few,NA
CASSIRTGEQYF,TGTGCCAGTAGCATAAGGACGGGCGAGCAGTACTTC,TRBJ2-7,TRBV19,NA,NA
CASSLSLGSYEQYF,TGTGCCAGCAGCTTATCCCTGGGGTCCTACGAGCAGTACTTC,TRBJ2-7,TRBV7-2,many,NA
CSAGTDTQYF,TGCAGCGCTGGGACAGATACGCAGTATTTT,TRBJ2-3,TRBV29-1,many,NA
CASSLLGQKAFF,TGTGCCAGCAGCTTGCTGGGACAGAAAGCTTTCTTT,TRBJ1-1,TRBV7-2,NA,TRBD1
CASSGQDRYGYTF,TGTGCCAGCAGTGGACAGGATCGGTATGGCTACACCTTC,TRBJ1-2,TRBV6-1,many,NA
CASSVRLSEQFF,TGTGCCAGCAGCGTTAGGTTGAGTGAGCAGTTCTTC,TRBJ2-1,TRBV9,NA,NA
CASGYSGSRYNEQFF,TGTGCCAGCGGATATAGCGGGAGTAGATACAATGAGCAGTTCTTC,TRBJ2-1,TRBV28,few,TRBD2
CSAGPGTTITDTQYF,TGCAGTGCTGGACCGGGGACTACCATCACAGATACGCAGTATTTT,TRBJ2-3,TRBV20-1,few,TRBD2
CSVKTGSMNTEAFF,TGCAGCGTCAAAACAGGGTCCATGAACACTGAAGCTTTCTTT,TRBJ1-1,TRBV29-1,many,NA
CASRTTGGGYTF,TGTGCCAGCAGGACAACAGGGGGTGGCTACACCTTC,TRBJ1-2,TRBV28,many,TRBD1
CASSFGTGLNQPQHF,TGTGCCAGCAGCTTCGGGACAGGGCTCAATCAGCCCCAGCATTTT,TRBJ1-5,TRBV7-9,NA,TRBD1
CAISATGTSGETQYF,TGTGCCATCAGTGCTACCGGGACTAGCGGGGAGACCCAGTACTTC,TRBJ2-5,TRBV10-3,NA,TRBD2
CASSLMAGSTDTQYF,TGCGCCAGCAGCTTGATGGCAGGGTCCACAGATACGCAGTATTTT,TRBJ2-3,TRBV5-1,many,NA
CASSQDLTANQPQHF,TGTGCCAGCAGCCAAGATCTTACAGCAAATCAGCCCCAGCATTTT,TRBJ1-5,TRBV3-1,many,NA
CASSSDRRNIQYF,TGTGCCAGCAGCAGCGACAGGCGAAACATTCAGTACTTC,TRBJ2-4,TRBV7-9,few,NA
CASSVGVGPGQGASYTF,TGTGCCAGCAGCGTAGGGGTTGGGCCGGGACAGGGGGCGAGCTACACCTTC,TRBJ1-2,TRBV9,NA,TRBD1
CASSGRGAGAGDNEQFF,TGTGCCAGCAGCGGGCGGGGGGCAGGGGCCGGAGACAATGAGCAGTTCTTC,TRBJ2-1,TRBV5-5,NA,TRBD2
CASSRGGPTEAFF,TGTGCCAGCAGCCGGGGAGGGCCCACTGAAGCTTTCTTT,TRBJ1-1,TRBV7-3,NA,NA
CASSLATGRRSTDTQYF,TGTGCCAGCAGCTTAGCTACAGGGAGGAGGAGCACAGATACGCAGTATTTT,TRBJ2-3,TRBV7-8,NA,NA
CAWTGYNEKLFF,TGTGCCTGGACAGGGTACAATGAAAAACTGTTTTTT,TRBJ1-4,TRBV30,few,NA
CASSLAVPEGGYTF,TGTGCCAGCAGCTTAGCCGTACCAGAGGGGGGCTACACCTTC,TRBJ1-2,TRBV7-9,few,NA
CASSSGQGAYGYTF,TGTGCCAGCAGCTCCGGACAGGGGGCGTATGGCTACACCTTC,TRBJ1-2,TRBV7-2,many,TRBD1
CASQAGTSGYNEQFF,TGTGCCAGCCAGGCCGGTACTAGCGGCTACAATGAGCAGTTCTTC,TRBJ2-1,TRBV2,NA,TRBD2
CSARDRGTSLSTDTQYF,TGCAGTGCTAGAGATCGAGGGACTAGCCTGAGCACAGATACGCAGTATTTT,TRBJ2-3,TRBV20-1,few,TRBD2
CSARSESFYNEQFF,TGCAGTGCTAGATCAGAGAGCTTCTACAATGAGCAGTTCTTC,TRBJ2-1,TRBV20-1,many,NA
CASSYATIAKNIQYF,TGTGCCAGCAGTTACGCGACAATAGCCAAAAACATTCAGTACTTC,TRBJ2-4,TRBV6-2/TRBV6-3,NA,NA
CASSLGAAMNTQYF,TGTGCCAGCAGCTTAGGGGCCGCTATGAATACTCAGTATTTT,TRBJ2-3,TRBV7-6,NA,NA
CASSPRIITEAFF,TGTGCCAGCTCACCACGTATAATCACTGAAGCTTTCTTT,TRBJ1-1,TRBV18,few,NA
CASRSGGYTGNTIYF,TGTGCCAGCAGGAGTGGCGGGTATACTGGAAACACCATATATTTT,TRBJ1-3,TRBV9,many,NA
CASSSGRDGYTF,TGTGCCAGCAGCTCAGGGAGAGATGGCTACACCTTC,TRBJ1-2,TRBV7-9,few,NA
CAWRPLVGEAFF,TGTGCCTGGAGGCCACTGGTGGGGGAAGCTTTCTTT,TRBJ1-1,TRBV30,NA,NA
CASRAGASRTGELFF,TGTGCCAGCAGGGCAGGGGCTAGCAGGACCGGGGAGCTGTTTTTT,TRBJ2-2,TRBV2,many,NA
CSAKRGHSNTEAFF,TGCAGTGCGAAAAGGGGACATTCGAACACTGAAGCTTTCTTT,TRBJ1-1,TRBV20-1,few,NA
CASSPATSGGRSSYNEQFF,TGTGCCAGCAGCCCTGCGACTAGCGGGGGCCGTAGCTCCTACAATGAGCAGTTCTTC,TRBJ2-1,TRBV11-1,many,TRBD2
CASSLGSGTAAREQYF,TGTGCCAGCAGCTTAGGCTCCGGGACCGCCGCGCGAGAGCAGTACTTC,TRBJ2-7,TRBV11-2,NA,NA
CASSLDGAYNEQFF,TGTGCCAGCAGCTTGGACGGGGCGTACAATGAGCAGTTCTTC,TRBJ2-1,TRBV7-2,many,NA
CSVVTNIYEQYF,TGCAGCGTTGTGACAAACATCTACGAGCAGTACTTC,TRBJ2-7,TRBV29-1,many,NA
CSASILSGISYNEQFF,TGCAGTGCTAGTATTCTCAGCGGGATCTCCTACAATGAGCAGTTCTTC,TRBJ2-1,TRBV20-1,few,TRBD2
CASSLESPSYNEQFF,TGTGCCAGCAGCTTGGAAAGTCCCTCCTACAATGAGCAGTTCTTC,TRBJ2-1,TRBV5-5,NA,NA
CATSEAGQDYGETQYF,TGTGCCACCAGTGAAGCGGGACAGGACTACGGGGAGACCCAGTACTTC,TRBJ2-5,TRBV24-1,NA,NA
CASSAWGSDNEQFF,TGTGCCAGCAGTGCTTGGGGGTCCGACAATGAGCAGTTCTTC,TRBJ2-1,TRBV2,NA,NA
CASSPLARNTEAFF,TGTGCCAGCAGTCCCTTGGCCAGGAACACTGAAGCTTTCTTT,TRBJ1-1,TRBV6-2/TRBV6-3,few,NA
CASSPAAGATNEKLFF,TGTGCCAGCAGCCCAGCCGCAGGAGCAACTAATGAAAAACTGTTTTTT,TRBJ1-4,TRBV4-2,few,NA